The 26 T cell receptor delta chains presented below share a single source sample, sequenced in a study of γδ T cells in repeated Plasmodium falciparum infection. Vgamma9/Vdelta2+ and Vdelta2-negative gammadelta T cells were flow-sorted from PBMC for bulk sequencing. TCRdb ran CATT on the multiplex PCR reads. Here the sample spans 85,000 to 90,000 delta-chain clones, over 1.3% being singletons. The sequenced sample was gamma-delta T cells from blood. The receptors originated from a pool of human donors (malaria-infected and uninfected, not separated).

Remarks on this clone: TCRdb has a much larger clone's protein, which differs at residue 12 from the translation of this DNA, likely because of a read error; what is shown is the protein translated from the DNA. The V gene is given as TRDV2, and no J gene call is available; the DNA was not used to check the table's D call, TRDD3. CDR1 and CDR2 from the germline V gene are GEAIGNYY and EKD. This CDR3 has 14 amino acids. CDR3 loop: CACDTIRGTDKHIF. DNA of the CDR3: TGTGCCTGTGACACCATCCGGGGGACCGATAAACACATCTTT.

This clone was recorded many times. The protein TCRdb lists belongs to a much larger clone and differs from this DNA's translation at residue 15, which points to a read error; the protein shown is made from the DNA. The V call is TRDV2, the J call TRDJ1; 9 positions agree with TRDD3. The J gene is not listed in TCRdb, so it was assigned here from a DNA match to germline. This CDR3 is built from 18 residues. The germline V gene encodes CDR1 GEAIGNYY and CDR2 EKD. Here the CDR3 reads CACDPLTGGRPYTDELIF. In nucleotides, the CDR3 is TGTGCCTGTGATCCCCTTACTGGGGGACGACCGTACACCGATGAACTCATCTTT.

This clone was seen only a few times. TCRdb pairs this DNA with a much larger clone's protein that differs at residue 12, likely a read error; the protein shown was translated from the DNA. The chain links TRDV1 to TRDJ1; perhaps TRDD3 as D (7 bases). Trimming took off 1 base at V and 0 bases at J, with 48 bases between the two ends. Germline loops: CDR1 TSWWSYY, CDR2 QGS. The CDR3 has 28 amino acids. The CDR3 loop reads CALGERYWGLGSYKAYKGPRAYTDKLIF. The CDR3 DNA reads TGTGCTCTTGGGGAACGATACTGGGGACTGGGGTCCTACAAGGCCTACAAGGGCCCAAGGGCGTACACCGATAAACTCATCTTT.

This clone was recorded many times. Given a far larger clone just one base away, this is likely a sequencing read error. This sample also contains other DNA sequences that code for the same CDR3. V is TRDV2 and J is TRDJ3, with 9 bases aligning to TRDD3. This CDR3 spans 17 amino acids. After removal of 7 bases from V and 1 base from J, the junction contained 7 bases not matched to a gene. Germline CDR1 GEAIGNYY, CDR2 EKD. DNA for the CDR3: TGTGCCTGCGACTCTACTGGGGGATCCTGGGACACCCGACAGATGTTTTTC. Translating it yields CACDSTGGSWDTRQMFF.

Details on this clone: For this DNA, TCRdb reports the protein of a much larger clone, which diverges at residue 7, most likely from a read error; the protein presented here is translated directly from the DNA. The chain combines TRDV2 with TRDJ3, with D perhaps TRDD3 (6 bases). TCRdb lists no J gene, so it was determined here by aligning the DNA to germline. CDR3 length: 18 amino acids. Germline V lookup: CDR1 GEAIGNYY, CDR2 EKD. V was cut by 0 bases and J by 0 bases, with 11 bases left in between. DNA of the CDR3: TGTGCCTGTGACACCGGGCGGGGGAGCTCCTGGGACACCCGACAGATGTTTTTC. Translating gives CACDTGRGSSWDTRQMFF.

About this clone: The protein TCRdb lists belongs to a much larger clone and differs from this DNA's translation at residue 18, which points to a read error; the protein shown is made from the DNA. The V gene is TRAV38-2/DV8; the J gene was not called; no check of the table's D call, TRDD3, against the DNA was made. The V gene's germline CDR1 is TSESDYY and CDR2 QEAYKQQN. The CDR3 has 19 amino acids. Here the CDR3 DNA reads TGTGCTTATAGGAGCGCTGGGACCTTCCCCGAAGTCGTCACCGATAAACTCACCTTT. As protein: CAYRSAGTFPEVVTDKLTF.

Of note for this clone: The protein TCRdb gives is from a much larger clone and does not agree with this DNA's translation at residues 11 and 15, likely a read error; the protein shown here comes from the DNA. The chain recombines TRDV2 with TRDJ1, with TRDD3 matching 10 bases. The V gene end was trimmed by 1 base and the J gene end by 3 bases; junction bases not matched to a gene: 22. Germline V CDR1 and CDR2: GEAIGNYY, EKD. This CDR3 is built from 21 residues. This CDR3 reads CACDTIAGTHAGGYSADKLIF. The CDR3 coding sequence is TGTGCCTGTGACACGATCGCCGGAACCCACGCTGGGGGATATAGCGCCGATAAACTCATCTTT.

This clone has just a few counts. A clone one base away is much larger, so this may be a read error. The rearrangement uses TRDV1 and TRDJ1, with 9 bases lining up with TRDD3. Here the J gene came from matching the DNA to germline, since TCRdb omits it. The CDR3 has 19 residues. Germline loops: CDR1 TSWWSYY, CDR2 QGS. The J segment lost 0 bases and the V segment lost 9 bases, leaving 20 bases of the junction unmatched. The CDR3 reads CALILLGDTPAGYTDKLIF. Written as DNA, the CDR3 is TGTGCTCTGATCCTACTAGGGGATACGCCAGCCGGGTACACCGATAAACTCATCTTT.

Regarding this clone: A far larger clone is off by one base, so a read error is likely. Other DNA variants within this sample encode the same CDR3. Here the V gene is TRDV2, but the J gene went uncalled; the D call of TRDD3 is as the table states it, not checked on the DNA. CDR3 length: 17 residues. Germline V gives CDR1 GEAIGNYY, CDR2 EKD. The CDR3 spells CACDLWGSRLYTDKLIF. CDR3 in DNA: TGTGCCTGTGATCTCTGGGGGAGCCGTCTGTACACCGATAAGCTCATCTTT.

As for this clone: The protein given by TCRdb reflects a much larger clone and differs at residue 13 from this DNA's translation, likely from a read error; the protein shown is the DNA's translation. The V and J genes are TRDV1 and TRDJ1; maybe TRDD3 (6 bases). The J gene, not given by TCRdb, was assigned here from a germline match of the nucleotide sequence. Looked up from germline, CDR1 is TSWWSYY and CDR2 is QGS. The V and J ends lost 1 base and 10 bases respectively, with 22 bases between them. The CDR3 has 16 residues. As DNA, the CDR3 is TGTGCTCTTGGGGAACACAGGTGGCGGGGATCAGGGAGACTCATCTTT. Protein product: CALGEHRWRGSGRLIF.

Points on this clone: This sequence is one base from a far larger clone and is likely a read error. Other DNA sequences from this sample encode an identical CDR3 as well. The rearrangement links TRDV1 to TRDJ1; 7 bases are a match to TRDD2. Assignment of the J gene here rests on matching the DNA to germline, because TCRdb gives none. V shed 1 base, J shed 1 base, and the junction held 21 bases outside the gene matches. CDR3 size: 21 residues. Germline values: CDR1 TSWWSYY, CDR2 QGS. The CDR3 is CALGEPIPTQRDEGPTDKLIF. Written as DNA, the CDR3 is TGTGCTCTTGGGGAACCTATTCCTACCCAGCGGGATGAGGGTCCCACCGATAAACTCATCTTT.

Worth noting for this clone: The mismatch at residue 7 between this DNA's translation and the TCRdb protein of a much larger clone likely reflects a read error; the protein shown is translated from the DNA. This sequence joins TRDV1 and TRDJ1; tentatively, D is TRDD2 (5 bases). Per germline, CDR1 TSWWSYY and CDR2 QGS. This CDR3 region has 16 residues. V lost 5 bases and J 0 bases, leaving 16 bases between the germline ends. The CDR3, as DNA: TGTGCTCTTGGGCCTACTAGGGTTTCCTACACCGATAAACTCATCTTT. Encoded protein: CALGPTRVSYTDKLIF.

As for this clone: This DNA's translation differs at residue 10 from TCRdb's protein, which comes from a much larger clone; a read error is likely, and the protein shown is translated from the DNA. The chain joins TRDV2 to TRDJ1; weak D call: TRDD3 (5 bases). The J gene is absent in TCRdb and was assigned here via DNA matching to germline. Germline-derived CDR1 and CDR2 are GEAIGNYY and EKD. The CDR3 extends over 15 amino acids. The germline V and J ends were trimmed by 4 bases and 3 bases, with 17 bases remaining between them. The CDR3 spells CACEGLEGDADKLIF. Here the CDR3 DNA reads TGTGCCTGTGAAGGTTTAGAAGGGGACGCCGATAAACTCATCTTT.

This clone was detected a few times. TCRdb lists the protein of a much larger clone for this DNA, which differs at residue 3, so this is likely a read error; the protein given here is translated from the DNA itself. Written as DNA, the CDR3 is TGTGCCCGTGACGCCTTACTGGGGGATACGCCCGATAAACTCATCTTT. It translates to CARDALLGDTPDKLIF. The chain is built from TRDV2 and TRDJ1; 13 bases are a match to TRDD3. The CDR3 totals 16 residues. CDR1 and CDR2 from the germline V gene are GEAIGNYY and EKD.

As to this clone: TCRdb records a much larger clone's protein for this DNA, with a difference at residue 5 that likely arises from a read error; the protein given is the translation of the DNA. The chain couples TRDV2 to TRDJ1; the D gene is possibly TRDD3 (5 bases). The J gene, not given by TCRdb, was assigned here from a germline match of the nucleotide sequence. This CDR3 comprises 16 residues. Germline-derived CDR1 and CDR2 are GEAIGNYY and EKD. The V end lost 5 bases, the J end lost 1 base, and 19 bases lay between the germline ends. CDR3 in DNA: TGTGCCTGTGGAGCTGGGCTCCACCCGGGCACCGATAAACTCATCTTT. Translation gives CACGAGLHPGTDKLIF.

This clone came up a few times. This sequence may be a read error, since a much larger clone differs from it by one base. The chain links TRDV1 to TRDJ1; the match to TRDD2 covers 8 bases. CDR1 is TSWWSYY and CDR2 is QGS in the germline V gene. With V trimmed by 3 bases and J by 0 bases, 15 bases remained unmatched. The CDR3 extends over 19 amino acids. DNA for the CDR3: TGTGCTCTTGGGGACTACTTCCTACGGGGGGTACTTAACACCGATAAACTCATCTTT. It codes for CALGDYFLRGVLNTDKLIF.

As regards this clone: TCRdb's listed protein matches a much larger clone and diverges from this DNA's translation at residue 8, likely through a read error; the protein shown comes from the DNA. V and J are TRDV1 and TRDJ1, with 10 nucleotides matching TRDD3. CDR3 length: 20 residues. V shed 5 bases, J shed 6 bases, and the junction held 24 bases outside the gene matches. Germline V gives CDR1 TSWWSYY, CDR2 QGS. The CDR3 is CALGTSTTWGIHPLPNKLIF. The CDR3 coding sequence is TGTGCTCTTGGGACTTCTACGACTTGGGGGATACACCCCCTACCAAATAAACTCATCTTT.

This clone has just a few counts. The protein TCRdb lists belongs to a much larger clone and differs from this DNA's translation at residue 7, which points to a read error; the protein shown is made from the DNA. Other DNA sequences of this sample code for an identical CDR3. V usage is TRDV3 and J usage is TRDJ1, with D unclear. The CDR3 runs 15 residues. Germline values: CDR1 TVYSNPD, CDR2 GDNSRS (reference sequence). V was cut by 3 bases and J by 0 bases, with 17 bases left in between. The CDR3 sequence: CAFRVLLGYTDKLIF. CDR3 sequence (DNA): TGTGCCTTCCGAGTCTTACTTGGTTACACCGATAAACTCATCTTT.

This clone was seen repeatedly, ten times or more. The translation of this DNA and the TCRdb protein of a much larger clone differ at residue 7, probably owing to a read error; the protein shown here is translated from the DNA. J is TRDJ1 and V is TRDV1, with 7 bases matching TRDD3. The germline gives CDR1 TSWWSYY, CDR2 QGS. The CDR3 length is 19 residues. DNA for the CDR3: TGTGCCCTTGGGGGACGTATGAACCGCTCGTGTAGGGACACCGATAAACTCATCTTT. This codes for CALGGRMNRSCRDTDKLIF.

This clone was counted a few times. This DNA's translation and the protein TCRdb lists, from a much larger clone, do not match at residue 15, likely due to a read error; the protein shown is translated from the DNA. The chain has TRDV2 and TRDJ1, with 13 bases that match TRDD3. TCRdb gives no J gene; it was assigned here by matching the DNA to germline. This CDR3 contains 19 residues. The germline V gene has CDR1 GEAIGNYY and CDR2 EKD. This CDR3 reads CACDDLLGDTPAYTGKLIF. The CDR3 DNA is TGTGCCTGTGACGATTTACTGGGGGATACGCCCGCGTACACCGGTAAACTCATCTTT.

This clone has only a few counts. TCRdb has a much larger clone's protein, which differs at residue 17 from the translation of this DNA, likely because of a read error; what is shown is the protein translated from the DNA. The V and J genes are TRDV1 and TRDJ1; 9 positions match TRDD2. The J gene is absent in TCRdb and was assigned here via DNA matching to germline. The germline CDR1 and CDR2 sequences are TSWWSYY and QGS. The CDR3 length is 21 residues. The CDR3 is CALGVSPSYVVLAEYTNKLIF. The DNA of the CDR3 is TGTGCTCTTGGGGTCTCGCCTTCCTACGTAGTACTGGCCGAGTACACCAATAAACTCATCTTT.

This clone was observed a few times. The protein held in TCRdb is that of a much larger clone and does not match this DNA's translation at residue 17, likely because of a read error; the protein shown is translated from the DNA. The V gene is TRDV1; the J gene was not called; the table's D call of TRDD3 was not tested on the DNA. This CDR3 has 23 amino acids. Germline CDR1 and CDR2: TSWWSYY and QGS. CDR3: CALGELLACGVGDTSLCTDKLIF. Written as DNA, the CDR3 is TGTGCTCTTGGGGAACTATTGGCCTGCGGGGTGGGGGATACAAGCCTGTGCACCGATAAGCTCATCTTT.

Note on this clone: This DNA translates differently at residue 11 from the TCRdb protein, which is that of a much larger clone; a read error is likely, and the protein shown is the DNA's own translation. The chain joins TRDV2 to TRDJ3, with 9 bases aligning to TRDD3. No J gene is reported in TCRdb; it was inferred here by comparing the DNA with germline. J gave up 2 bases and V 0 bases, and 7 bases lay outside the gene matches. Germline V gives CDR1 GEAIGNYY, CDR2 EKD. The CDR3 totals 19 residues. Here the CDR3 reads CACDTKDWGSPWDTRQMFF. The CDR3 coding sequence is TGTGCCTGTGACACCAAGGACTGGGGGAGCCCCTGGGACACCCGACAGATGTTTTTC.

This clone was seen only a few times. The protein given by TCRdb reflects a much larger clone and differs at residue 3 from this DNA's translation, likely from a read error; the protein shown is the DNA's translation. This rearrangement joins TRDV3 to TRDJ1, with TRDD3 identical over 11 bases. Germline V gene data show CDR1 as TVYSNPD and CDR2 as GDNSRS (reference sequence). The V and J ends lost 5 bases and 2 bases, in that order; junction bases with no gene match: 25. The CDR3 runs to 20 residues. This CDR3 is CALGSSFAYWGISETDKLIF. CDR3 in DNA: TGTGCCCTTGGGTCTTCTTTCGCGTACTGGGGGATAAGTGAAACCGATAAACTCATCTTT.

This clone showed up many times. A far larger clone is off by one base, so a read error is likely. Other nucleotide sequences in the sample specify the same CDR3. CDR3 residues: CACDPMLLGDTPYTDKLIF. The CDR3 DNA reads as TGTGCCTGTGACCCTATGCTCCTGGGGGATACCCCGTACACCGATAAACTCATCTTT. The rearrangement links TRDV2 to TRDJ1; TRDD3 matches 11 bases. TCRdb is silent on the J gene; assignment here came from matching the DNA to germline. Germline CDR1 reads GEAIGNYY; CDR2 reads EKD. The trim removed 3 bases at V and 0 bases at J, leaving 14 bases unmatched. CDR3 length: 19 amino acids.

Comments on this clone: The protein recorded in TCRdb matches a much larger clone and deviates from this DNA's translation at residue 5, suggesting a read error; the protein here is obtained by translating the DNA. This chain uses TRDV3 with TRDJ2, with 12 positions matching TRDD3. TCRdb carries no J gene annotation; the J gene was assigned here by matching the DNA with germline. Trimming cost V 3 bases and J 4 bases; bases outside gene matches: 30. Per germline, CDR1 TVYSNPD and CDR2 GDNSRS (reference sequence). CDR3 length equals 23 residues. The CDR3, as DNA: TGTGCCTTCCAGGGGAAAAAATTCCTACGGTACTGGGGGATACCATGGCCGACAGCACAACTCTTCTTT. Translated, it gives CAFQGKKFLRYWGIPWPTAQLFF.